Below, 22 T cell receptor beta chains from the same sample are listed, as sequenced in a study of T cells in tuberculosis. Only in-frame clones appear in the TCRdb table, and some are missing; sequencing was by immunoSEQ multiplex PCR. The sample holds some 10,000 clones, 90% to 95% seen once. Material for sequencing was PBMCs. Receptors were obtained from an adult with tuberculosis.

The J gene is TRBJ1-1, the V gene TRBV2, with 7 bases aligning to TRBD1. The germline V gene encodes CDR1 SNHLY and CDR2 FYNNEI. V trimming: 4 bases; J trimming: 4 bases; junction bases outside the gene matches: 3. This CDR3 comprises 13 residues. CDR3 DNA: TGTGCCAGCAGTGGACAGGGAAGCACTGAAGCTTTCTTT. It translates to CASSGQGSTEAFF.

This clone was recorded a few times. The rearrangement links TRBV7-2 to TRBJ2-1; maybe TRBD2 (7 bases). This CDR3 is 16 amino acids long. CDR1 and CDR2 from the germline V gene are SGHTA and FQGNSA. V lost 0 bases and J 2 bases, leaving 11 bases between the germline ends. CDR3 nucleotide sequence: TGTGCCAGCAGCTTAGCTCTAGGGGGGGCCTACAATGAGCAGTTCTTC. Translating gives CASSLALGGAYNEQFF.

This clone is a singleton in its sample. The chain is built from TRBV5-1 and TRBJ2-1; D is perhaps TRBD1 (5 bases). The CDR3 has 17 residues. CDR1 SGHRS and CDR2 YFSETQ come from the germline V gene. V lost 3 bases and J 6 bases, leaving 22 bases between the germline ends. CDR3 in DNA: TGCGCCAGCAGCTACGGAGTTGGGGCATCGGTCGGCAATGAGCAGTTCTTC. Translating it yields CASSYGVGASVGNEQFF.

The DNA of the CDR3 is TGTGCCAGCAGCGTAGGAGCTGGGGCCAACGTCCTGACTTTC. Amino acids: CASSVGAGANVLTF. The rearrangement uses TRBV9 and TRBJ2-6; D is unresolved. The V end lost 0 bases, the J end lost 2 bases, and 3 bases lay between the germline ends. CDR3 size: 14 residues. CDR1 is SGDLS and CDR2 is YYNGEE in the germline V gene.

This rearrangement joins TRBV4-1 to TRBJ2-5; 7 positions agree with TRBD2. CDR3 length equals 16 residues. The germline CDR1 and CDR2 sequences are MGHRA and YSYEKL. The trim removed 1 base at V and 4 bases at J, leaving 9 bases unmatched. The CDR3 DNA follows: TGCGCCAGCAGCCAAGTGGCGGGGGTATCGCGAGAGACCCAGTACTTC. Its protein is CASSQVAGVSRETQYF.

The chain is built from TRBV2 and TRBJ1-3; D possibly corresponds to TRBD1 (6 bases). This CDR3 has 13 amino acids. Germline V CDR1 and CDR2: SNHLY, FYNNEI. The germline V and J ends were trimmed by 4 bases and 4 bases, with 8 bases remaining between them. The CDR3 region has the DNA TGTGCCAGCAGTGCAGGGGCCGGAAACACCATATATTTT. Residues: CASSAGAGNTIYF.

J is TRBJ2-2 and V is TRBV12-5; TRBD1 might be the D (6 bases). The germline gives CDR1 LGHNT, CDR2 FRNRAP. CDR3 size: 16 residues. Trimming pared 1 base from V and 7 bases from J, leaving 16 bases between. DNA of the CDR3: TGTGCTAGTGGTTTGGCCCCCCCAGGGGCGGGCGGGGAGCTGTTTTTT. Protein product: CASGLAPPGAGGELFF.

The CDR3 loop reads CASREADNQPQHF. The CDR3 DNA is TGTGCCAGCAGAGAGGCGGACAATCAGCCCCAGCATTTT. The V and J genes are TRBV6-1 and TRBJ1-5; D is uncertain. The germline gives CDR1 MNHNS, CDR2 SASEGT. The CDR3 extends over 13 amino acids. V was cut by 6 bases and J by 3 bases, with 9 bases left in between.

This chain links TRBV9 with TRBJ2-5; a weak D match, TRBD2 (5 bases). The CDR3 has 15 residues. From germline, CDR1 is SGDLS and CDR2 YYNGEE. With 2 bases removed from V and 2 bases from J, the gap between germline ends came to 13 bases. CDR3 region: CASSVASGYQETQYF. For the CDR3, the DNA is TGTGCCAGCAGCGTTGCCAGCGGTTATCAAGAGACCCAGTACTTC. The full variable domain, completed using reference TRBV9 and TRBJ2-5, is DSGVTQTPKHLITATGQRVTLRCSPRSGDLSVYWYQQSLDQGLQFLIQYYNGEERAKGNILERFSAQQFPDLHSELNLSSLELGDSALYFCASSVASGYQETQYFGPGTRLLVL.

V is TRBV7-6 and J is TRBJ2-1; D not resolved. The V end was cut by 0 bases, the J end by 3 bases, with 12 bases between. CDR1 and CDR2 (germline): SGHVS, FNYEAQ. This CDR3 is built from 16 residues. CDR3 nucleotides: TGTGCCAGCAGCTTAGCAGGATCCTCAGGCTACAATGAGCAGTTCTTC. This sequence encodes CASSLAGSSGYNEQFF.

This clone was counted a single time. The chain couples TRBV5-1 to TRBJ2-2; maybe TRBD1 (5 bases). V was clipped by 1 base and J by 1 base, with 8 bases between them. The germline CDR1 and CDR2 sequences are SGHRS and YFSETQ. The CDR3 is 15 residues long. CDR3 amino acids: CASSLSDKNTGELFF. In nucleotides, the CDR3 is TGCGCCAGCAGCTTGTCGGACAAGAACACCGGGGAGCTGTTTTTT.

The chain employs TRBV2 and TRBJ1-2; D ambiguous. With 7 bases removed from V and 4 bases from J, the gap between germline ends came to 13 bases. CDR1 is SNHLY, CDR2 FYNNEI, per germline. This CDR3 comprises 13 residues. In DNA, the CDR3 is TGTGCCAGCACCTGGACGGGAGCCTATGGCTACACCTTC. Translating it yields CASTWTGAYGYTF.

The rearrangement links TRBV29-1 to TRBJ2-1; 7 bases map to TRBD1. The germline V gene encodes CDR1 SQVTM and CDR2 ANQGSEA. This CDR3 comprises 13 residues. J lost 5 bases, V lost 6 bases, and 7 bases had no gene match. The CDR3 region is CSVRGLGHNEQFF. The CDR3 DNA reads as TGCAGCGTGAGGGGGCTAGGTCACAATGAGCAGTTCTTC.

V usage is TRBV15 and J usage is TRBJ2-7; tentatively, D is TRBD2 (6 bases). The germline gives CDR1 LNHNV, CDR2 YYDKDF (reference sequence). Deletions cut 5 bases from V and 6 bases from J, with 23 bases between. The CDR3 loop spans 16 amino acids. The DNA for the CDR3 is TGTGCCACCAGCTCCCCCGGGACTCCCGGCCTGGCCGAGCAGTACTTC. Translating it yields CATSSPGTPGLAEQYF.

Details on this clone: One end of the junction is discordant with germline, which a read error may explain. The genes are TRBV2 and TRBJ2-1, with TRBD2 identical over 9 bases. The CDR3 contains 15 residues. Germline V gene lookup returns CDR1 SNHLY and CDR2 FYNNEI. The DNA for the CDR3 is TGTGCCAGCAGTGAAGGCGGGAGGGCCTACCATGAGCAGTTCTTC. This encodes CASSEGGRAYHEQFF.

The V call is TRBV19, the J call TRBJ1-2; 10 positions agree with TRBD1. The junction had 9 bases not matched to a gene; V was cut back by 5 bases and J by 6 bases. This CDR3 has 15 residues. Germline lookup yields CDR1 LNHDA and CDR2 SQIVND (reference sequence). The CDR3 nucleotides are TGTGCCAGTAGTCAAACCACCGGGACAGGGGATGGCTACACCTTC. Protein product: CASSQTTGTGDGYTF. The variable domain in full, with the rest retrieved from reference TRBV19 and TRBJ1-2, is DGGITQSPKYLFRKEGQNVTLSCEQNLNHDAMYWYRQDPGQGLRLIYYSQIVNDFQKGDIAEGYSVSREKKESFPLTVTSAQKNPTAFYLCASSQTTGTGDGYTFGSGTRLTVV.

The chain's CDR3 is CASYNRANTGELFF. In nucleotides, the CDR3 is TGCGCCAGCTACAACAGGGCCAACACCGGGGAGCTGTTTTTT. The chain couples TRBV5-1 to TRBJ2-2; possibly TRBD1 for D (6 bases). V lost 7 bases to trimming and J lost 2 bases, with 12 bases between them. This CDR3 contains 14 residues. Germline assignment: CDR1 SGHRS and CDR2 YFSETQ.

The gene calls are TRBV6-5 and TRBJ1-3; 7 bases line up with TRBD1. CDR1 is MNHEY, CDR2 SVGAGI, per germline. Trimming removed 0 bases from V and 0 bases from J; junction bases left unmatched: 2. This CDR3 contains 16 residues. The CDR3 DNA sequence: TGTGCCAGCAGTTACTCGGGGGACAGCTCTGGAAACACCATATATTTT. Protein product: CASSYSGDSSGNTIYF.

The chain is built from TRBV19 and TRBJ1-4; 10 nucleotides match TRBD1. This CDR3 is built from 16 residues. With 5 bases clipped from V and 8 bases from J, the junction kept 11 bases outside the gene matches. Per germline, CDR1 LNHDA and CDR2 SQIVND (reference sequence). The CDR3 sequence: CASSPMAGTGVEKLFF. DNA for the CDR3: TGTGCCAGTAGTCCCATGGCCGGGACAGGGGTAGAAAAACTGTTTTTT.

V and J are TRBV2 and TRBJ2-1, with D hard to call. Trimming took 6 bases from V and 6 from J, leaving 3 bases between them. Germline values: CDR1 SNHLY, CDR2 FYNNEI. The CDR3 is 10 amino acids. The CDR3 loop reads CASRANEQFF. CDR3 nucleotide sequence: TGTGCCAGCAGGGCCAATGAGCAGTTCTTC.

The gene calls are TRBV30 and TRBJ2-5; 12 nucleotides align to TRBD1. The CDR3 runs to 14 residues. Germline CDR1 GTSNPN, CDR2 SVGIG (reference sequence). V shed 3 bases and J 5 bases; nucleotides not matched to a gene: 4. This CDR3 is CAWSAGTGGETQYF. Written as DNA, the CDR3 is TGTGCCTGGAGCGCTGGGACAGGGGGCGAGACCCAGTACTTC.

J is TRBJ2-5 and V is TRBV25-1; 9 bases align to TRBD2. CDR1 is MGHDK and CDR2 is SYGVNS in the germline V gene. The CDR3 contains 14 residues. The V segment lost 4 bases and the J segment 5 bases; nucleotides outside the gene matches: 5. CDR3 DNA: TGTGCCAGCAGTGGGTTAGCGGGAGTGGAGACCCAGTACTTC. Its protein is CASSGLAGVETQYF.